This record looks at one T cell receptor beta chain sequence and its context. Its antigen is unidentified. The V and J ends lost 1 base and 0 bases respectively, with 13 bases between them. Germline V gene data show CDR1 as SGHDT and CDR2 as YYEEEE. This CDR3 region has 16 residues. Profiling relied on immunoSEQ multiplex PCR, and the TCRdb table lists in-frame clones only, not all of them. The sample yields 120,000 or so clones, approximately 85% seen once. The sample is drawn from a study of T cell responses to AZD1222 COVID-19 vaccine. Background on the study: Investigators merged groups given second doses at roughly 4 or roughly 12 weeks.

Study-wide results and limits: Recipients of two AZD1222 doses showed rising Spike-specific TCR breadth and depth. Seropositive status at baseline applied to only 6 or 7 AZD1222 recipients. Among the donors, most were white British and more were female, and clonal diversity was possibly underestimated.

This clonotype was sampled from an adult in good health. J is TRBJ1-1 and V is TRBV5-6; D possibly corresponds to TRBD1 (5 bases). Specimen: peripheral blood, collected on day 0 of AZD1222 vaccination. CDR3 coding DNA: TGTGCCAGCAGCTTGTTCCAGGGTATCATGAACACTGAAGCTTTCTTT. This encodes CASSLFQGIMNTEAFF.